A single sample gave rise to the 30 T cell receptor beta chains below, sequenced in a study of T cells in narcolepsy (dated by TCRdb to between 2018 and 2020). Receptor libraries were prepared by the immunoSEQ multiplex PCR assay. This immuneACCESS table, as held by TCRdb, lists in-frame sequences with V and J called but not all clones. Of the missing ones, under half trace to an unresolved V gene in checked studies; the others have no known cause. The sample includes tens of thousands of clones, with approximately 90% observed a single time. The ten largest clones take up about 1.1% of the sample. The sample taken for sequencing was CD45RA- memory CD4+ T cells from PBMCs. The cell subset or site label, read with the paper, signifies: memory T cells sorted ex vivo from peripheral blood. These receptors were obtained from a human donor with narcolepsy.

This clone was observed a single time. The V and J genes are TRBV7-6 and TRBJ2-2; D ambiguous. V was cut by 5 bases and J by 3 bases, with 4 bases left in between. CDR1 SGHVS and CDR2 FNYEAQ come from the germline V gene. The CDR3 extends over 12 amino acids. The CDR3 spells CASSPYTGELFF. CDR3 DNA: TGTGCCAGCAGCCCATACACCGGGGAGCTGTTTTTT.

The chain is built from TRBV4-3 and TRBJ1-6, with D possibly matching TRBD1 (5 bases). Germline lookup yields CDR1 LGHNA and CDR2 YSLEER. The CDR3 loop spans 14 amino acids. Trimming cost V 3 bases and J 14 bases, with 17 bases left between them. The DNA of the CDR3 is TGCGCCAGCAGCCAGGTTGGAGGGGCCTTCTCCCTCCACTTT. Translation gives CASSQVGGAFSLHF.

A word on this clone: Additional DNA sequences in this sample encode the identical CDR3. The chain is built from TRBV7-3 and TRBJ1-2; perhaps TRBD1 as D (6 bases). V was clipped by 1 base and J by 8 bases, with 14 bases between them. The germline gives CDR1 SGHTA, CDR2 FQGTGA. The length of the CDR3 is 14 residues. This CDR3 is CASSLNSQGRGYTF. Written as DNA, the CDR3 is TGTGCCAGCAGCTTAAACTCCCAGGGGCGAGGCTACACCTTC.

This chain uses TRBV5-1 with TRBJ2-5; D perhaps matches TRBD2 (6 bases). V shed 1 base and J shed 0 bases, with 10 bases lying between them. The germline gives CDR1 SGHRS, CDR2 YFSETQ. This CDR3 has 15 residues. The CDR3 bases are TGCGCCAGCAGCTTGCGGGGGTACAACCAAGAGACCCAGTACTTC. The encoded protein is CASSLRGYNQETQYF.

Here the CDR3 DNA reads TGTGCCAGCAGAAGGGAGTCCTACAATGAGCAGTTCTTC. Protein product: CASRRESYNEQFF. The V and J genes are TRBV6-6 and TRBJ2-1; the D gene is possibly TRBD2 (5 bases). The CDR3 has 13 residues. CDR1 MNHNY and CDR2 SVGAGI come from the germline V gene (reference sequence). V lost 6 bases to trimming and J lost 1 base, with 7 bases between them.

The chain is built from TRBV18 and TRBJ2-3; no clear D gene. Trimming took 1 base from V and 2 from J, leaving 4 bases between them. Germline lookup yields CDR1 KGHSH and CDR2 LQKENI. This CDR3 has 13 amino acids. CDR3 DNA sequence: TGTGCCAGCTCACCACGGAACACAGATACGCAGTATTTT. Its translation is CASSPRNTDTQYF.

This sequence joins TRBV9 and TRBJ2-2; D is possibly TRBD1 or TRBD2 (5 bases each). CDR3 length: 18 residues. Germline values: CDR1 SGDLS, CDR2 YYNGEE. Trimming cost V 1 base and J 5 bases, with 21 bases left between them. CDR3 DNA: TGTGCCAGCAGCGTATTACGGAACCCCGGGACGTCGACCGGGGAGCTGTTTTTT. It encodes CASSVLRNPGTSTGELFF.

The chain joins TRBV5-4 to TRBJ2-3; 11 bases line up with TRBD2. The germline CDR1 and CDR2 sequences are SGHNT and YYREEE (reference sequence). The V segment lost 4 bases and the J segment 4 bases; nucleotides outside the gene matches: 5. The CDR3 is 15 amino acids. CDR3 DNA sequence: TGTGCCAGCAGCCGTACTAGCGGGGGTTCAGATACGCAGTATTTT. This translates into CASSRTSGGSDTQYF.

This chain's CDR3 is CAWEYLGPGTVDGYTF. The CDR3 DNA sequence: TGTGCCTGGGAGTATTTAGGGCCCGGGACGGTGGATGGCTACACCTTC. The chain has TRBV30 and TRBJ1-2; tentatively, D is TRBD1 (5 bases). This CDR3 is 16 amino acids long. In germline, CDR1 is GTSNPN, CDR2 SVGIG (reference sequence). The V end lost 5 bases, the J end lost 6 bases, and 25 bases lay between the germline ends.

The gene calls are TRBV18 and TRBJ2-5; D may be TRBD1 or TRBD2 (5 bases each). Trimming stripped 6 bases from V and 2 bases from J, with 13 bases between. CDR1 KGHSH and CDR2 LQKENI come from the germline V gene. CDR3 length: 14 amino acids. The CDR3 nucleotides are TGTGCCAGCTCTCTCCGGGACCAACAAGAGACCCAGTACTTC. This sequence encodes CASSLRDQQETQYF.

The rearrangement joins TRBV2 to TRBJ1-4; 12 bases are shared with TRBD1. The CDR3 consists of 15 residues. The J segment lost 8 bases and the V segment lost 5 bases, leaving 6 bases of the junction unmatched. CDR1 and CDR2 (germline): SNHLY, FYNNEI. The DNA of the CDR3 is TGTGCCAGCAGTTGGGGACAGGGGGCTCGCGAAAAACTGTTTTTT. Protein product: CASSWGQGAREKLFF.

The gene calls are TRBV7-2 and TRBJ2-1; D call uncertain. V gave up 5 bases and J gave up 0 bases, with 11 bases separating them. CDR1 and CDR2 (germline): SGHTA, FQGNSA. The length of the CDR3 is 15 residues. The CDR3 DNA follows: TGTGCCAGCAGCCCCAGTTCTGGCTCCTACAATGAGCAGTTCTTC. Protein product: CASSPSSGSYNEQFF.

The chain carries TRBV7-3 and TRBJ2-7, with TRBD2 identical over 10 bases. The CDR3 runs 15 residues. V lost 5 bases to trimming and J lost 3 bases; unmatched junction nucleotides: 7. The germline V gene has CDR1 SGHTA and CDR2 FQGTGA. The CDR3 nucleotides read TGTGCCAGCAGCCTTTACGGGACTAGCGACTACGAGCAGTACTTC. Translating it yields CASSLYGTSDYEQYF.

The chain carries TRBV7-9 and TRBJ1-1; TRBD1 matches 11 bases. Per germline, CDR1 SEHNR and CDR2 FQNEAQ (reference sequence). V shed 3 bases and J 8 bases; nucleotides not matched to a gene: 11. The CDR3 spans 16 residues. CDR3 residues: CASSFLPGQGGREAFF. DNA for the CDR3: TGTGCCAGCAGCTTCCTCCCGGGACAGGGGGGCCGGGAAGCTTTCTTT.

The chain links TRBV5-1 to TRBJ1-5, with D maybe TRBD1 (5 bases). Germline V gene data show CDR1 as SGHRS and CDR2 as YFSETQ. With 1 base removed from V and 6 bases from J, the gap between germline ends came to 14 bases. CDR3 size: 15 residues. CDR3 in amino acids: CASSLQGFHTQPQHF. DNA of the CDR3: TGCGCCAGCAGCTTGCAGGGTTTCCACACTCAGCCCCAGCATTTT.

The CDR3 protein is CASSEATTVGQTQYF. The CDR3 bases are TGTGCCAGCAGTGAAGCTACTACGGTGGGGCAGACCCAGTACTTC. The chain carries TRBV2 and TRBJ2-5, with D possibly matching TRBD1 (5 bases). Per the germline V gene, CDR1 is SNHLY and CDR2 is FYNNEI. The V gene lost 0 bases and the J gene lost 6 bases, with 14 bases spanning the gap. The CDR3 is 15 residues long.

This chain joins TRBV28 and TRBJ2-1, with D perhaps matching TRBD1 or TRBD2 (5 bases each). The CDR3 is made up of 12 amino acids. Looked up from germline, CDR1 is MDHEN and CDR2 is SYDVKM. Deletions cut 5 bases from V and 8 bases from J, with 10 bases between. Here the CDR3 DNA reads TGTGCCAGCAGTCTGGGACGGTATGAGCAGTTCTTC. This encodes CASSLGRYEQFF.

The sample holds a few counts of this clone. This chain uses TRBV28 with TRBJ2-7; no firm D call. Per germline, CDR1 MDHEN and CDR2 SYDVKM. V lost 8 bases and J lost 5, with 19 bases in between. The CDR3 is 14 amino acids. In DNA, the CDR3 is TGTGCCAGCCGGGCTACTACTGTACGACACGAGCAGTACTTC. Its protein is CASRATTVRHEQYF. Full variable domain (missing parts from reference TRBV28 and TRBJ2-7): DVKVTQSSRYLVKRTGEKVFLECVQDMDHENMFWYRQDPGLGLRLIYFSYDVKMKEKGDIPEGYSVSREKKERFSLILESASTNQTSMYLCASRATTVRHEQYFGPGTRLTVT.

The genes are TRBV4-1 and TRBJ2-7, with unresolved D. The CDR3 is 16 amino acids. Trimming stripped 5 bases from V and 0 bases from J, with 17 bases between. The germline V gene has CDR1 MGHRA and CDR2 YSYEKL. For the CDR3, the DNA is TGCGCCAGCAGCGGCCGACCTATTAGGGCCTCCTACGAGCAGTACTTC. This encodes CASSGRPIRASYEQYF.

J is TRBJ1-2 and V is TRBV29-1; D perhaps matches TRBD1 (6 bases). Trimming took 3 bases from V and 5 from J, leaving 13 bases between them. The CDR3 has 13 amino acids. Looked up from germline, CDR1 is SQVTM and CDR2 is ANQGSEA. The DNA of the CDR3 is TGCAGCGTTGATGGCAGGGGAAAGTATGGCTACACCTTC. As protein: CSVDGRGKYGYTF. Full variable domain (outside the CDR3, taken from reference TRBV29-1 and TRBJ1-2): SAVISQKPSRDICQRGTSLTIQCQVDSQVTMMFWYRQQPGQSLTLIATANQGSEATYESGFVIDKFPISRPNLTFSTLTVSNMSPEDSSIYLCSVDGRGKYGYTFGSGTRLTVV.

This clone was detected only a few times. The rearrangement joins TRBV4-3 to TRBJ1-2; D not resolved. The ends were cut back, 0 bases at V and 3 bases at J, with 8 bases in the middle. Germline CDR1 LGHNA, CDR2 YSLEER. The length of the CDR3 is 14 residues. This chain's CDR3 is CASSQDRVDYGYTF. The CDR3 DNA follows: TGCGCCAGCAGCCAAGATCGGGTCGACTATGGCTACACCTTC.

The chain combines TRBV7-2 with TRBJ2-3; 11 bases map to TRBD2. From germline, CDR1 is SGHTA and CDR2 FQGNSA. The V and J ends lost 6 bases and 3 bases, in that order; junction bases with no gene match: 5. The CDR3 sequence is 15 residues long. The CDR3 spells CASSYTSGGTDTQYF. CDR3 in DNA: TGTGCCAGCAGTTATACTAGCGGGGGAACAGATACGCAGTATTTT.

The chain has TRBV28 and TRBJ1-2, with unresolved D. V shed 6 bases and J shed 8 bases, with 16 bases lying between them. Germline V lookup: CDR1 MDHEN, CDR2 SYDVKM. The CDR3 sequence is 13 residues long. The CDR3 DNA is TGTGCCAGCAGGCCGAGTGAACCGGGGGGCTACACCTTC. This sequence encodes CASRPSEPGGYTF.

The genes are TRBV19 and TRBJ2-1, with 12 bases lining up with TRBD1. The CDR3 spans 15 residues. V lost 4 bases to trimming and J lost 10 bases; unmatched junction nucleotides: 8. Germline V gene data show CDR1 as LNHDA and CDR2 as SQIVND (reference sequence). The CDR3 nucleotides read TGTGCCAGTAGTAAGGGGACAGGGGGCCCCGAGGAGCAGTTCTTC. It specifies CASSKGTGGPEEQFF.

This chain joins TRBV30 and TRBJ1-2; 7 bases are a match to TRBD1. The CDR3 is made up of 10 amino acids. J lost 7 bases, V lost 8 bases, and 4 bases had no gene match. The germline V gene has CDR1 GTSNPN and CDR2 SVGIG (reference sequence). CDR3 sequence (DNA): TGTGCCCGTCGGGACAGTGGCTACACCTTC. Translating it yields CARRDSGYTF.

The chain joins TRBV2 to TRBJ2-5; D gene ambiguous. The ends were cut back, 4 bases at V and 5 bases at J, with 5 bases in the middle. The CDR3 is 11 amino acids. CDR1 and CDR2 (germline): SNHLY, FYNNEI. CDR3 residues: CASSVSETQYF. The CDR3 DNA follows: TGTGCCAGCAGTGTTAGTGAGACCCAGTACTTC.

This sequence joins TRBV13 and TRBJ2-7; 9 bases match TRBD1. This CDR3 is 15 amino acids long. Losses at the gene ends were 5 bases for V and 5 bases for J; bases not matched to a gene: 10. Germline lookup yields CDR1 PRHDT and CDR2 FYEKMQ (reference sequence). In nucleotides, the CDR3 is TGTGCCAGCAGCAAGAAACCGGGACAGGGTAACGAGCAGTACTTC. This encodes CASSKKPGQGNEQYF.

The rearrangement uses TRBV19 and TRBJ2-2, with 7 bases aligning to TRBD1. From germline, CDR1 is LNHDA and CDR2 SQIVND (reference sequence). CDR3 length equals 14 residues. V shed 6 bases, J shed 0 bases, and the junction held 1 base outside the gene matches. The DNA of the CDR3 is TGTGCCAGTAGCACAGGGGCGAACACCGGGGAGCTGTTTTTT. Encoded protein: CASSTGANTGELFF.

This rearrangement joins TRBV25-1 to TRBJ2-1, with D perhaps given as TRBD1 or TRBD2 (6 bases each). The V and J ends lost 6 bases and 0 bases respectively, with 12 bases between them. This CDR3 has 15 residues. Germline V gene sequence: CDR1 MGHDK, CDR2 SYGVNS. In DNA, the CDR3 is TGTGCCAGCAGGGGGGGCTCCAGCTCCTACAATGAGCAGTTCTTC. Translation: CASRGGSSSYNEQFF. Using reference TRBV25-1 and TRBJ2-1 for the parts outside the CDR3, the full variable domain is EADIYQTPRYLVIGTGKKITLECSQTMGHDKMYWYQQDPGMELHLIHYSYGVNSTEKGDLSSESTVSRIRTEHFPLTLESARPSHTSQYLCASRGGSSSYNEQFFGPGTRLTVL.

For the CDR3, the DNA is TGCGCCAGCAGCCCGCCGGGACAGAACACTGAAGCTTTCTTT. As protein: CASSPPGQNTEAFF. The chain couples TRBV5-1 to TRBJ1-1; TRBD1 might be the D (6 bases). CDR1 and CDR2 from the germline V gene are SGHRS and YFSETQ. The CDR3 is 14 residues long. The V end lost 4 bases, the J end lost 1 base, and 11 bases lay between the germline ends.